The 12 T cell receptor beta chains given below trace back to one sample, sequenced in a study of blood T cells in healthy people across ages. A sample-barcoded 5' primer and a J-beta primer mix were used in a second PCR of about 7 to 12 cycles. TCRdb ran MiXCR on the 5' RACE reads and lists one entry per CDR3 protein. Here the sample spans approximately 1.5 million distinct CDR3 sequences, almost 35% being singletons. Sequenced material: blood. Source of these receptors: a woman aged 25 to 45 in good health.

This clonotype has a handful of counts. The J gene is TRBJ2-1, the V gene TRBV28, with 9 bases that match TRBD1. The CDR3 contains 18 residues. Germline V lookup: CDR1 MDHEN, CDR2 SYDVKM. Trimming took 3 bases from V and 9 from J; bases not matched to a gene: 18. CDR3 protein: CASSLGQRYRGRLAEQFF. DNA of the CDR3: TGTGCCAGCAGTTTGGGACAACGTTACAGGGGGCGGTTGGCTGAGCAGTTCTTC.

This clonotype showed up many times. V gene TRBV20-1 combines with J gene TRBJ1-4, with 7 bases identical to TRBD1. After removal of 6 bases from V and 5 bases from J, the junction contained 6 bases not matched to a gene. The CDR3 runs 13 residues. Germline V lookup: CDR1 DFQATT, CDR2 SNEGSKA (reference sequence). CDR3 bases: TGCAGTGCCCCACAGGGGAGGAATGAAAAACTGTTTTTT. Its protein product is CSAPQGRNEKLFF.

This clonotype has a handful of counts. The rearrangement uses TRBV20-1 and TRBJ2-4, with a weak D call TRBD2 (6 bases). This CDR3 comprises 13 residues. Germline V gives CDR1 DFQATT, CDR2 SNEGSKA (reference sequence). Trimming took off 6 bases at V and 5 bases at J, with 14 bases between the two ends. CDR3: CSATGLTQNIQYF. DNA of the CDR3: TGCAGTGCCACGGGACTCACGCAAAACATTCAGTACTTC.

V and J are TRBV2 and TRBJ2-1, with 10 bases that match TRBD1. Gene TRBJ2-7 matches the end of the DNA better, so the J call may be wrong. The germline V gene encodes CDR1 SNHLY and CDR2 FYNNEI. The CDR3 spans 17 residues. The CDR3 here is CASSRGQGFGSYNEQYF. The CDR3 nucleotides read TGTGCCAGCAGCAGGGGACAGGGGTTCGGCTCCTACAATGAGCAGTACTTC.

This clonotype occurred a few times. V gene TRBV20-1 combines with J gene TRBJ2-5; the match to TRBD2 covers 9 bases. This CDR3 is built from 17 residues. Germline values: CDR1 DFQATT, CDR2 SNEGSKA (reference sequence). V lost 0 bases to trimming and J lost 2 bases; unmatched junction nucleotides: 10. CDR3 sequence reads: CSARDSARTSGQETQYF. CDR3 in DNA: TGCAGTGCTAGAGATAGTGCGAGAACTAGCGGGCAAGAGACCCAGTACTTC.

This clonotype was detected a few times. The chain recombines TRBV6-8 with TRBJ2-1; 9 bases map to TRBD1. The CDR3 extends over 15 amino acids. With 2 bases clipped from V and 7 bases from J, the junction kept 6 bases outside the gene matches. The V gene's germline CDR1 is MNHGY and CDR2 SAAAGT. The CDR3 coding sequence is TGTGCCAGCAGTTACAAAGGGACAGGGAAAAATGAGCAGTTCTTC. The encoded protein is CASSYKGTGKNEQFF.

This chain joins TRBV20-1 and TRBJ2-3; D ambiguous. This CDR3 region has 14 residues. V was cut by 3 bases and J by 4 bases, with 14 bases left in between. The germline V gene has CDR1 DFQATT and CDR2 SNEGSKA (reference sequence). CDR3 loop: CSARTGTAPDTQYF. For the CDR3, the DNA is TGCAGTGCTAGGACGGGCACGGCCCCAGATACGCAGTATTTT.

On this clonotype: A read error may produce the germline difference seen at one junction end. This rearrangement joins TRBV4-1 to TRBJ2-7; D unresolved. Germline values: CDR1 MGHRA, CDR2 YSYEKL. The length of the CDR3 is 13 residues. The CDR3: CASSPGPTYGQYF. CDR3 DNA sequence: TGCGCCAGCAGCCCGGGTCCAACTTACGGGCAGTACTTC.

The chain employs TRBV3-1 and TRBJ1-2, with D unresolved. There are 15 residues in the CDR3. Trimming removed 0 bases at V and 0 bases at J, with 8 bases between. Germline CDR1 reads LGHDT; CDR2 reads YNNKEL (reference sequence). The CDR3 region has the DNA TGTGCCAGCAGCCAAGAATCTGACGCTAACTATGGCTACACCTTC. Its protein product is CASSQESDANYGYTF. The whole variable domain, filled in from reference TRBV3-1 and TRBJ1-2, reads DTAVSQTPKYLVTQMGNDKSIKCEQNLGHDTMYWYKQDSKKFLKIMFSYNNKELIINETVPNRFSPKSPDKAHLNLHINSLELGDSAVYFCASSQESDANYGYTFGSGTRLTVV.

The V call is TRBV29-1, the J call TRBJ1-5; perhaps TRBD1 as D (6 bases). CDR1 and CDR2 from the germline V gene are SQVTM and ANQGSEA. Trimming pared 4 bases from V and 4 bases from J, leaving 8 bases between. This CDR3 is built from 12 residues. CDR3 residues: CSVGQANQPQHF. For the CDR3, the DNA is TGCAGCGTTGGACAGGCAAATCAGCCCCAGCATTTT.

The genes are TRBV29-1 and TRBJ2-2; TRBD2 agrees at 7 bases. Germline-derived CDR1 and CDR2 are SQVTM and ANQGSEA. The CDR3 sequence is 13 residues long. Trimming cost V 5 bases and J 6 bases; bases outside gene matches: 6. The CDR3 reads CSVSTTSPGELFF. CDR3 bases: TGCAGCGTTTCCACGACTAGCCCCGGGGAGCTGTTTTTT.

This clonotype was picked up a small number of times. This rearrangement joins TRBV10-3 to TRBJ1-5, with TRBD1 as a possible D gene (5 bases). The germline V and J ends were trimmed by 6 bases and 0 bases, with 12 bases remaining between them. CDR3 length equals 15 residues. The germline gives CDR1 ENHRY, CDR2 SYGVKD. CDR3 bases: TGTGCCATCAGGGGGGAGGGCAGTAGCAATCAGCCCCAGCATTTT. As protein: CAIRGEGSSNQPQHF.